Reported below is one T cell receptor beta chain. Donors were grouped by their self-reported clinical history. The data derive from a study of blood T cell repertoires in COVID-19. CDR1 and CDR2 (germline): SEHNR, FQNEAQ (reference sequence). This CDR3 contains 16 residues. The V and J ends lost 0 bases and 0 bases respectively, with 11 bases between them. How the authors handled the data: Cell counts per sample came from amplifying reference gene primers. TCRdb keeps only in-frame clones here, not all; method: immunoSEQ multiplex PCR. The DNA gave D and trimming, while V, J and clone size come from that table. The table shows more than 300,000 clones, with 86% occurring only once.

The chain has TRBV7-9 and TRBJ1-1, with no clear D. This TCR came from a woman aged 18-29 years who had recovered from COVID-19. Sequencing was carried out using PBMCs or T cells enriched from blood (not recorded which). CDR3 DNA sequence: TGTGCCAGCAGCTTAGCCTCATCGCAGGTGAACACTGAAGCTTTCTTT. Residues: CASSLASSQVNTEAFF.